The entry that follows covers one TCR beta chain sequence. What it binds is unknown. These data are taken from a study of CD8 T cells in Susac syndrome. CDR1 SGHRS and CDR2 YFSETQ come from the germline V gene. The V and J ends lost 1 base and 0 bases respectively, with 12 bases between them. The CDR3 runs 16 residues. Whole-study results and caveats: Susac-specific public clones found in total CD8+ repertoires numbered some 17, and those in CD8+ TEMRA repertoires numbered about 5. The number of individuals included in the study's TCR sequencing and HLA analysis was acknowledged as relatively small.

The patients with Susac syndrome satisfied recently defined diagnostic criteria for either definite or probable disease. RNA, at roughly 0.45 to 1 ug, was reverse transcribed with random hexamers. Multiplex PCR with immunoSEQ amplified the TCR beta CDR3 across 54 Vbeta and 13 Jbeta. TCRdb reprocessed the immunoSEQ multiplex PCR reads via MiXCR and lists one record per CDR3 protein. Here the sample spans under 95,000 distinct CDR3 sequences, 95% being singletons. The receptor was isolated from a human donor with Susac syndrome. Sequencing used CD8+ T cells from PBMCs. V is TRBV5-1 and J is TRBJ2-3; the D call may be TRBD1 or TRBD2 (5 bases each). DNA for the CDR3: TGCGCCAGCAGCTTGCCTGGGGGTACGAGCACAGATACGCAGTATTTT. Translation gives CASSLPGGTSTDTQYF.